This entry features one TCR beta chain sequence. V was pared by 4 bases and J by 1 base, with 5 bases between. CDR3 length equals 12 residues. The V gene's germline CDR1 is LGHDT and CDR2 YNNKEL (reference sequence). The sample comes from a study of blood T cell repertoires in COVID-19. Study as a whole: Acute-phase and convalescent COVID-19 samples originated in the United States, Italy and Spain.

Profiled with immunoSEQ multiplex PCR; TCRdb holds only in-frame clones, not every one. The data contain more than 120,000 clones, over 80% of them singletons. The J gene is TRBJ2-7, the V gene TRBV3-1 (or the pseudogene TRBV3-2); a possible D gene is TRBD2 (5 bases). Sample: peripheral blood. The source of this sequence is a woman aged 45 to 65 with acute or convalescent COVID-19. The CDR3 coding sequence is TGTGCCAGCAGCCGGGAGTCCTACGAGCAGTACTTC. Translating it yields CASSRESYEQYF.